A single sample gave rise to the 9 T cell receptor beta chains below, sequenced in a study of cytomegalovirus exposure and HLA in healthy donors. The study ran its PCR with 60 Vbeta and 13 Jbeta primers. Here immunoSEQ multiplex PCR was the method, and the copy in TCRdb shows in-frame clones only, minus some. The sample shows 110,000 to 150,000 clones, around 74% of them seen only once. Sequencing was performed on PBMCs. The receptors derive from a man between 18 and 29 years old in good health and CMV-seropositive.

The chain has TRBV7-9 and TRBJ1-3; D not certain. There are 15 residues in the CDR3. V was shortened by 1 base and J by 0 bases, with 7 bases between the two germline ends. Germline-derived CDR1 and CDR2 are SEHNR and FQNEAQ (reference sequence). CDR3 protein: CASSLVRGSGNTIYF. The CDR3 bases are TGTGCCAGCAGCTTAGTCCGGGGCTCTGGAAACACCATATATTTT.

V gene TRBV5-1 combines with J gene TRBJ2-1, with D perhaps TRBD2 (7 bases). The CDR3 loop spans 16 amino acids. CDR1 is SGHRS, CDR2 YFSETQ, per germline. Between the trimmed V and J ends, which lost 4 bases and 1 base, there was a span of 15 bases. The CDR3 reads CASSRGGGNSYNEQFF. CDR3 DNA: TGCGCCAGCAGCAGGGGGGGCGGGAATTCCTACAATGAGCAGTTCTTC.

The chain joins TRBV5-1 to TRBJ2-1; D is perhaps TRBD2 (6 bases). There are 17 residues in the CDR3. The germline gives CDR1 SGHRS, CDR2 YFSETQ. V gave up 0 bases and J gave up 0 bases, with 13 bases separating them. The CDR3 region has the DNA TGCGCCAGCAGCTTGGTTCCGGTCGGGAGCTCCTACAATGAGCAGTTCTTC. This sequence encodes CASSLVPVGSSYNEQFF.

This clone showed up just once. Other DNA sequences within the sample encode an identical CDR3. The rearrangement uses TRBV18 and TRBJ1-1; D is possibly TRBD1 (6 bases). Germline CDR1 KGHSH, CDR2 LQKENI. The V gene lost 6 bases and the J gene lost 3 bases, with 11 bases spanning the gap. This CDR3 comprises 13 residues. CDR3 sequence: CASSPGADTEAFF. The CDR3 nucleotides read TGTGCCAGCTCCCCAGGGGCGGACACTGAAGCTTTCTTT.

V and J are TRBV5-4 and TRBJ2-5, with 8 bases aligning to TRBD1. Germline-derived CDR1 and CDR2 are SGHNT and YYREEE (reference sequence). Trimming cost V 5 bases and J 6 bases; bases outside gene matches: 9. This CDR3 is built from 14 residues. The DNA for the CDR3 is TGTGCCAGCAGGGAGGACAGGGAGGTAAAGACCCAGTACTTC. Amino acids: CASREDREVKTQYF.

This clone was counted a few times. The chain carries TRBV5-5 and TRBJ1-1; 9 bases are a match to TRBD1. The V and J ends lost 3 bases and 9 bases, in that order; junction bases with no gene match: 3. Looked up from germline, CDR1 is SGHKS and CDR2 is YYEKEE (reference sequence). The length of the CDR3 is 12 residues. The CDR3 region has the DNA TGTGCCAGCAGCTCGGGACAGGGAAAAGCTTTCTTT. It codes for CASSSGQGKAFF.

This clone is a singleton in its sample. The rearrangement links TRBV4-1 to TRBJ1-3; tentatively, D is TRBD1 (5 bases). From germline, CDR1 is MGHRA and CDR2 YSYEKL. Trimming pared 0 bases from V and 9 bases from J, leaving 12 bases between. The CDR3 is 14 amino acids. The CDR3 nucleotides are TGCGCCAGCAGCCAAGAGACAGAGATAGCCACCATATATTTT. This translates into CASSQETEIATIYF.

This chain joins TRBV10-3 and TRBJ2-7; 9 bases map to TRBD2. Trimming took 6 bases from V and 4 from J; bases not matched to a gene: 7. Germline V gene data show CDR1 as ENHRY and CDR2 as SYGVKD. This CDR3 has 14 amino acids. CDR3 in amino acids: CAIRGTSSLYEQYF. In DNA form, the CDR3 reads TGTGCCATCAGGGGGACTAGCTCTCTTTACGAGCAGTACTTC.

Concerning this clone itself: This specimen includes other DNA sequences encoding the same CDR3. The rearrangement links TRBV5-1 to TRBJ2-1; 7 bases agree with TRBD2. The V gene's germline CDR1 is SGHRS and CDR2 YFSETQ. J lost 7 bases, V lost 0 bases, and 4 bases had no gene match. The length of the CDR3 is 14 residues. DNA for the CDR3: TGCGCCAGCAGCTTGGAGCCTAGCGGTAATGAGCAGTTCTTC. It specifies CASSLEPSGNEQFF.